This T cell receptor beta chain came from a study of blood T cell repertoires in COVID-19. Study information: Acute and convalescent COVID-19 samples came from the United States, Italy and Spain. T cells, B-cell-depleted T cells, or PBMCs supplied cDNA or gDNA.

How the authors handled the data: Reference gene primer amplification gave nucleated cell count estimates. Produced via immunoSEQ multiplex PCR; TCRdb's table is partial and in-frame only. That table supplies the V and J calls and clone size; D and trimming were determined from the DNA. The top ten hold less than 0.7% of the sample, which has some 180,000 clones, 90% seen once. Germline values: CDR1 MGHRA, CDR2 YSYEKL. With V trimmed by 1 base and J by 1 base, 13 bases remained unmatched. This CDR3 has 20 residues. This TCR was sampled from a man aged 45-65 years with acute or convalescent COVID-19. The chain couples TRBV4-1 to TRBJ2-1, with 10 bases fitting TRBD1. Sequencing was carried out using peripheral blood. The CDR3 loop reads CASSQVVGKWDRGSYNEQFF. CDR3 sequence (DNA): TGCGCCAGCAGCCAAGTAGTGGGAAAGTGGGACAGGGGATCCTACAATGAGCAGTTCTTC.